This TCR beta chain was documented in a study of shared clonotypes between healthy human individuals. There are 15 residues in the CDR3. Trimming pared 2 bases from V and 4 bases from J, leaving 14 bases between. Germline values: CDR1 SNHLY, CDR2 FYNNEI. Assay: immunoSEQ multiplex PCR; the TCRdb copy retains only in-frame clones and omits some. Here the sample spans more than 2 million clones, approximately 94% being singletons. The chain carries TRBV2 and TRBJ1-1; no clear D. The receptor was isolated from a man between 18 and 35 years old in good health. Source material: naive CD4+ T cells sorted from blood. Subset: CD45RA+ positively selected. Here the CDR3 reads CASSESSADGTEAFF. The CDR3 region has the DNA TGTGCCAGCAGTGAAAGTAGCGCTGATGGCACTGAAGCTTTCTTT.